Below, 11 T cell receptor beta chains from the same sample are listed, as sequenced in a study of T cell repertoires in cytomegalovirus infection. TCRdb independently ran MiXCR on the reads; one entry per CDR3 protein. The sample includes some 240,000 distinct CDR3 sequences, 15% to 20% of them seen just once. The sequenced sample was CD8+ T cells from PBMCs. The receptor source for this set is a human donor in good health (CMV status not recorded). Some clones in this sample may be carry-over from other donors' samples.

This clonotype was detected only a few times. The rearrangement links TRBV5-1 to TRBJ2-5; 8 nucleotides line up with TRBD2. Trimming cost V 0 bases and J 3 bases; bases outside gene matches: 4. Germline CDR1 and CDR2: SGHRS and YFSETQ. The CDR3 loop spans 15 amino acids. The CDR3 here is CASSLVVAGKETQYF. CDR3 DNA: TGCGCCAGCAGCTTGGTGGTAGCGGGGAAAGAGACCCAGTACTTC.

Only a few counts were recorded for this clonotype. The chain employs TRBV29-1 and TRBJ1-2; D perhaps matches TRBD1 (6 bases). There are 12 residues in the CDR3. Germline CDR1 reads SQVTM; CDR2 reads ANQGSEA. V was cut by 2 bases and J by 3 bases, with 7 bases left in between. The CDR3 coding sequence is TGCAGCGTTGAATCAGGGGACTATGGCTACACCTTC. It translates to CSVESGDYGYTF.

This chain links TRBV29-1 with TRBJ1-5, with D uncertain. The germline V gene has CDR1 SQVTM and CDR2 ANQGSEA. The CDR3 has 11 residues. Trimming took off 3 bases at V and 5 bases at J, with 5 bases between the two ends. The CDR3 reads CSVEEDQPQHF. As DNA, the CDR3 is TGCAGCGTTGAGGAGGATCAGCCCCAGCATTTT. The whole variable domain, remainder taken from reference TRBV29-1 and TRBJ1-5, is SAVISQKPSRDICQRGTSLTIQCQVDSQVTMMFWYRQQPGQSLTLIATANQGSEATYESGFVIDKFPISRPNLTFSTLTVSNMSPEDSSIYLCSVEEDQPQHFGDGTRLSIL.

This clonotype turned up a few times. The chain is built from TRBV5-1 and TRBJ1-1; D perhaps matches TRBD1 (6 bases). Germline V gene sequence: CDR1 SGHRS, CDR2 YFSETQ. The CDR3 length is 17 residues. V lost 0 bases and J lost 1, with 16 bases in between. For the CDR3, the DNA is TGCGCCAGCAGCTTGGGGACAGCCATGAGAACGAACACTGAAGCTTTCTTT. Translation gives CASSLGTAMRTNTEAFF.

The chain carries TRBV4-3 and TRBJ1-6; weak D call: TRBD1 (5 bases). This CDR3 has 15 residues. Germline CDR1 is LGHNA and CDR2 is YSLEER. Trimming took 3 bases from V and 3 from J, leaving 9 bases between them. The CDR3 loop is CASSQWGGYNSPLHF. The CDR3 DNA reads TGCGCCAGCAGCCAGTGGGGGGGCTATAATTCACCCCTCCACTTT.

This clonotype has at least ten counts. This sequence joins TRBV7-2 and TRBJ1-5; D unresolved. The germline V and J ends were trimmed by 5 bases and 0 bases, with 26 bases remaining between them. The V gene's germline CDR1 is SGHTA and CDR2 FQGNSA. The CDR3 covers 20 residues. The CDR3 DNA reads TGTGCCAGCAGCCTAACCGCAAACGAGGACCCCCTTTATAGCAATCAGCCCCAGCATTTT. Translation: CASSLTANEDPLYSNQPQHF.

The chain links TRBV10-3 to TRBJ2-7, with 8 bases aligning to TRBD1. The CDR3 is 17 residues long. Germline V CDR1 and CDR2: ENHRY, SYGVKD. Trimming removed 6 bases from V and 5 bases from J; junction bases left unmatched: 18. CDR3 DNA sequence: TGTGCCATCAGCGGGGACAGGAAACCAGAGTTATTCCACGAGCAGTACTTC. Amino acid sequence: CAISGDRKPELFHEQYF.

This clonotype showed up many times. The chain joins TRBV2 to TRBJ2-5; maybe TRBD1 (6 bases). Trimming shortened V by 3 bases and J by 5 bases, and 16 bases separated the two germline ends. Germline V gives CDR1 SNHLY, CDR2 FYNNEI. This CDR3 has 15 residues. For the CDR3, the DNA is TGTGCCAGCAGTGATGGGGGCAGAAGATGGGAGACCCAGTACTTC. Residues: CASSDGGRRWETQYF.

This clonotype was seen only a few times. This chain uses TRBV5-4 with TRBJ2-2, with D unresolved. This CDR3 spans 14 amino acids. In germline, CDR1 is SGHNT, CDR2 YYREEE (reference sequence). The V gene lost 0 bases and the J gene lost 5 bases, with 8 bases spanning the gap. This CDR3 reads CASSLAIGTGELFF. CDR3 nucleotide sequence: TGTGCCAGCAGCTTGGCTATTGGGACCGGGGAGCTGTTTTTT.

This clonotype was seen a single time. This sequence joins TRBV28 and TRBJ2-7; the D gene is possibly TRBD1 (6 bases). The ends were cut back, 6 bases at V and 3 bases at J, with 21 bases in the middle. Germline-derived CDR1 and CDR2 are MDHEN and SYDVKM. This CDR3 contains 16 residues. CDR3 in DNA: TGTGCCAGCAGCACCGTAGAGACAGGTCCTGGCTACGAGCAGTACTTC. Protein: CASSTVETGPGYEQYF.

This clonotype was recorded many times. The genes are TRBV7-2 and TRBJ2-7, with 11 bases lining up with TRBD1. Germline CDR1 and CDR2: SGHTA and FQGNSA. The CDR3 covers 14 residues. V was pared by 5 bases and J by 2 bases, with 2 bases of the junction left unmatched. The DNA of the CDR3 is TGTGCCAGCAGCCGGGGACAGGGGGCCTACGAGCAGTACTTC. This codes for CASSRGQGAYEQYF.